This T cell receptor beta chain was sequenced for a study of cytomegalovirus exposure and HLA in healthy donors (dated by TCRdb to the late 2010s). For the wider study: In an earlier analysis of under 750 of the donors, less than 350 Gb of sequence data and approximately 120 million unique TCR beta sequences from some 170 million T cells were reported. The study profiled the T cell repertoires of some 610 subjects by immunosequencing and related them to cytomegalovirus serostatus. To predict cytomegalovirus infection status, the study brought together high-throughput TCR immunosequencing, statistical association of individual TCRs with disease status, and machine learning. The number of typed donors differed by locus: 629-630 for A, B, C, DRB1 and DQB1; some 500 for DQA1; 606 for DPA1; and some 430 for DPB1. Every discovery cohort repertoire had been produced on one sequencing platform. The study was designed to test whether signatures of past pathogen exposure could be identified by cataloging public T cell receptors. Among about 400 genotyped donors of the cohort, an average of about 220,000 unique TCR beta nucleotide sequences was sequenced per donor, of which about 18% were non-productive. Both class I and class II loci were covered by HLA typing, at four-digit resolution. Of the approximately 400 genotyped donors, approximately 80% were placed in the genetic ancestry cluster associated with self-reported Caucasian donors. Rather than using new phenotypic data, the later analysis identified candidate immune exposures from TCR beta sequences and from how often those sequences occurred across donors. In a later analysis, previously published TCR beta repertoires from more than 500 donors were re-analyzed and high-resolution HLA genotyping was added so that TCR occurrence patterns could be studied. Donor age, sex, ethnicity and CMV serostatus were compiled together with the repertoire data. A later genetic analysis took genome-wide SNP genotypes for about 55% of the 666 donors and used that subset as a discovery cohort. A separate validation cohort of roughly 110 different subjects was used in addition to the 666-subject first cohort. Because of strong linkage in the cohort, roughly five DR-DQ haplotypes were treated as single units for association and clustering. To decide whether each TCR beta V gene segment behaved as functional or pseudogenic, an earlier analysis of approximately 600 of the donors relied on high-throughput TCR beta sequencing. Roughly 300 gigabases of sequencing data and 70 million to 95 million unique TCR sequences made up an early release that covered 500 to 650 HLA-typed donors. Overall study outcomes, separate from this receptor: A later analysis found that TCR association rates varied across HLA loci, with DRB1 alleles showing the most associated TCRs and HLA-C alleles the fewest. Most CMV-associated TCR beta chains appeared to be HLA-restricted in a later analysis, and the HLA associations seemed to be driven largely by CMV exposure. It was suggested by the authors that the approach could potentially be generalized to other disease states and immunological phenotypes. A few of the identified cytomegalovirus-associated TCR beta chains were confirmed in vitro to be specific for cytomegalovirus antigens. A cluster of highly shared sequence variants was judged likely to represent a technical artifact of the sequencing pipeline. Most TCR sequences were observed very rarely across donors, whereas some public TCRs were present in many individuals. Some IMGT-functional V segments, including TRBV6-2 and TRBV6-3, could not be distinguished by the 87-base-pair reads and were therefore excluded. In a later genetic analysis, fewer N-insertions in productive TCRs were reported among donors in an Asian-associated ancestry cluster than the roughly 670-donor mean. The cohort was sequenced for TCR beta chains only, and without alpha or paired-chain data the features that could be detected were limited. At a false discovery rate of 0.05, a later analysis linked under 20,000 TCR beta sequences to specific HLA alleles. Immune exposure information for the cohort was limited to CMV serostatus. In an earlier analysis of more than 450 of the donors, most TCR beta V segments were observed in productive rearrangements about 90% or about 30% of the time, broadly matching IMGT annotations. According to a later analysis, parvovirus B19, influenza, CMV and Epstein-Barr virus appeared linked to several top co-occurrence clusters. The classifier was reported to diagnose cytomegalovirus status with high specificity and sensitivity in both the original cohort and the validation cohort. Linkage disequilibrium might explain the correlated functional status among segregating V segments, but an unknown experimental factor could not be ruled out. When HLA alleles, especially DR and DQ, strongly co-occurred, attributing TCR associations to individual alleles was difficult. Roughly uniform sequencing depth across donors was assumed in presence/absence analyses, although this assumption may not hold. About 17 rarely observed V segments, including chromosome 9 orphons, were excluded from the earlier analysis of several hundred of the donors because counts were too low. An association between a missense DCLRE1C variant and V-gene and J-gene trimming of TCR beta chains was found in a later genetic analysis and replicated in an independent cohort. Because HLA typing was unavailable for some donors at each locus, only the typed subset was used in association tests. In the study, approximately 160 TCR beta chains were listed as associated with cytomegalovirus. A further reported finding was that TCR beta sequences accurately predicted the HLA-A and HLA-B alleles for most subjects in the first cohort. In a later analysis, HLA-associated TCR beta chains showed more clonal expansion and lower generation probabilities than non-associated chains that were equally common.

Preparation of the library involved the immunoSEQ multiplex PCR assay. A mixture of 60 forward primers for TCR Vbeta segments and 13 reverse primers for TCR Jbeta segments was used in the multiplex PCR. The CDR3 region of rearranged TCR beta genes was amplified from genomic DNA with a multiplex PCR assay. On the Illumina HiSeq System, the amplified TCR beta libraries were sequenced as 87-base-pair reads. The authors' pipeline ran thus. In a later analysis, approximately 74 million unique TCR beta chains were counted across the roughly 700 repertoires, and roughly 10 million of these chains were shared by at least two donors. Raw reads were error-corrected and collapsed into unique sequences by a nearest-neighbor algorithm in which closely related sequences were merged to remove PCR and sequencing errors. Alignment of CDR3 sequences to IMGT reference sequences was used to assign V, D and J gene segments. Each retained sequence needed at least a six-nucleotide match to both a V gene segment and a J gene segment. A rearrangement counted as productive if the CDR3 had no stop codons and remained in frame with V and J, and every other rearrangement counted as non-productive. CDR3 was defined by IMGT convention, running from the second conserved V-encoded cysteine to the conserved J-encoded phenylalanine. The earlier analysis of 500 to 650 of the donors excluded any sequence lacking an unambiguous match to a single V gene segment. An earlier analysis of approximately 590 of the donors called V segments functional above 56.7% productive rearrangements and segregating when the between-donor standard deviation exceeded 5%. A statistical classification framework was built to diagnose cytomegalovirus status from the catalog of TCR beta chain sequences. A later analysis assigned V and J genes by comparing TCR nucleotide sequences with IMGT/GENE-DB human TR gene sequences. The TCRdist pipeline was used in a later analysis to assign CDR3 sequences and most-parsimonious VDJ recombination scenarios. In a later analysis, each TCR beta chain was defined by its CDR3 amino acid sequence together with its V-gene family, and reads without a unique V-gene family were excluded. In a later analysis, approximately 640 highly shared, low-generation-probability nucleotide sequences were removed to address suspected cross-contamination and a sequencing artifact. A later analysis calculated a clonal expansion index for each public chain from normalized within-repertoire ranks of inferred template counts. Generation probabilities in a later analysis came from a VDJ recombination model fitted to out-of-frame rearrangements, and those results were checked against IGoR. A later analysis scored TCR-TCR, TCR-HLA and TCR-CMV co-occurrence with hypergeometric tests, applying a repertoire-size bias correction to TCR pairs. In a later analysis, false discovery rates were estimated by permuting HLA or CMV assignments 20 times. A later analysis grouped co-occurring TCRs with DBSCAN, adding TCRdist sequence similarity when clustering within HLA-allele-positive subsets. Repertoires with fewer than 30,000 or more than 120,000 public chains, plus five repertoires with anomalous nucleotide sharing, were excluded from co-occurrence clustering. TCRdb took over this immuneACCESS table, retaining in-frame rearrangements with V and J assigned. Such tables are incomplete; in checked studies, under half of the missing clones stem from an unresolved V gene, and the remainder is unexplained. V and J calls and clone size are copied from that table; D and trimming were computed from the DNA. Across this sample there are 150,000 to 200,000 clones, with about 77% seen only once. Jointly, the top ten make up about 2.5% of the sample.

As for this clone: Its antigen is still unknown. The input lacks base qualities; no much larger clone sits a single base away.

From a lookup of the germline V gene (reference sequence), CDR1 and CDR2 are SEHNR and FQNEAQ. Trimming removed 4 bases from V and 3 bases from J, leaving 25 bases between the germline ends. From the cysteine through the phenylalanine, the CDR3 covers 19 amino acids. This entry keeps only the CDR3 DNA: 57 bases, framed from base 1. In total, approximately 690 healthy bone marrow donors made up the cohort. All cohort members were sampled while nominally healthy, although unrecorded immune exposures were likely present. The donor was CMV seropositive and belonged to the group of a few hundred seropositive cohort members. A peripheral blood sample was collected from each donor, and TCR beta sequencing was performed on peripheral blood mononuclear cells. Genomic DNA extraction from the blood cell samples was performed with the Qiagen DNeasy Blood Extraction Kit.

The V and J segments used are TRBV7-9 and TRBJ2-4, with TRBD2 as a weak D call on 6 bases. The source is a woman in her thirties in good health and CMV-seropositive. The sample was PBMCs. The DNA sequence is TGTGCCAGCAGCTCCCCCCCCGCGGGAAGTTCGTTAGGCAAAAACATTCAGTACTTC. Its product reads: CASSSPPAGSSLGKNIQYF.